A single sample gave rise to the 7 T cell receptor beta chains below, sequenced in a study of OX40 agonist ivuxolimab in advanced cancers. Here immunoSEQ multiplex PCR was the method, and the copy in TCRdb shows in-frame clones only, minus some. Among tens of thousands of clones, 77% were seen once, and the ten largest hold 16%. The specimen comprised CD4+ or CD8+ T cells sorted from blood, sampled in a trial of the OX40 agonist ivuxolimab. The receptors were sampled from an adult with an advanced solid tumor such as melanoma, head and neck, liver or kidney cancer.

By proportion, this clone is medium-sized (0.01 to 0.1%). This chain uses TRBV29-1 with TRBJ1-2; 7 bases are shared with TRBD1. Germline values: CDR1 SQVTM, CDR2 ANQGSEA. J was trimmed by 6 bases and V by 4 bases; bases with no gene match: 8. The CDR3 contains 13 residues. The CDR3 loop reads CSVVVDRVDGYTF. The CDR3 nucleotides are TGCAGCGTTGTAGTCGACAGGGTGGATGGCTACACCTTC.

The V gene is TRBV29-1, the J gene TRBJ2-5; 7 positions match TRBD1. The J call is in doubt because the DNA end fits TRBJ2-7 better. The CDR3 is 14 amino acids. Germline V lookup: CDR1 SQVTM, CDR2 ANQGSEA. CDR3 sequence reads: CSVAGGGFSYEQYF. The DNA of the CDR3 is TGCAGCGTTGCAGGGGGTGGGTTCTCCTACGAGCAGTACTTC.

This chain connects TRBV4-3 to TRBJ1-2; TRBD1 might be the D (6 bases). The CDR3 spans 16 residues. V lost 0 bases and J lost 1, with 12 bases in between. Germline V gene data show CDR1 as LGHNA and CDR2 as YSLEER. The chain's CDR3 is CASSQDRGGLNYGYTF. The DNA for the CDR3 is TGCGCCAGCAGCCAAGATCGTGGGGGCCTTAACTATGGCTACACCTTC.

In its sample, this clone is medium-sized (0.01 to 0.1%). CDR3 sequence (DNA): TGTGCCAGCAGCCAGGGACAGGGAGATGGCTACACCTTC. This encodes CASSQGQGDGYTF. The chain links TRBV14 to TRBJ1-2, with 9 nucleotides matching TRBD1. V shed 3 bases and J 6 bases; nucleotides not matched to a gene: 2. This CDR3 is 13 amino acids long. Germline CDR1 and CDR2: SGHDN and FVKESK.

V is TRBV7-6 and J is TRBJ2-5; D is possibly TRBD1 (6 bases). This CDR3 has 17 amino acids. Trimming cost V 2 bases and J 4 bases, with 20 bases left between them. Per germline, CDR1 SGHVS and CDR2 FNYEAQ. The CDR3: CASSLQPSGDMRETQYF. The CDR3 DNA reads as TGTGCCAGCAGCTTACAGCCCTCTGGGGACATGAGAGAGACCCAGTACTTC.

The chain carries TRBV27 and TRBJ2-3; 11 bases agree with TRBD2. The CDR3 has 17 amino acids. CDR1 and CDR2 from the germline V gene are MNHEY and SMNVEV (reference sequence). V was clipped by 4 bases and J by 7 bases; unmatched bases: 13. The CDR3 DNA sequence: TGTGCCAGCAGTTCTCTTTTAGCGGGGGGGCCAGTTTATACGCAGTATTTT. Its translation is CASSSLLAGGPVYTQYF.

The rearrangement joins TRBV4-1 to TRBJ1-1, with D perhaps TRBD1 (6 bases). Trimming shortened V by 1 base and J by 5 bases, and 14 bases separated the two germline ends. The CDR3 spans 15 residues. Germline V CDR1 and CDR2: MGHRA, YSYEKL. CDR3 DNA: TGCGCCAGCAGCCAAGTAAAGACCCAGGGGACTGAAGCTTTCTTT. Translating gives CASSQVKTQGTEAFF.